This is a list of T cell receptor beta chains from one sample in a study of immune heterogeneity within non-small cell lung tumors. TCRdb recomputed calls from the multiplex PCR reads with MiXCR, one row per CDR3 protein. The table has 9,500 to 11,000 distinct CDR3 sequences, 26% seen once; the top ten hold 20% to 30%. Sequencing was performed on lung tumor tissue. These receptors all come from a woman between 45 and 65 years old with non-small cell lung cancer. Each CDR3 is given with its conserved first and last residue. D genes are given only for firm matches. Some rows have no size entry. The others give once, few or many, or a class for an expanded clone.

j_gene	v_gene	d_gene	abundance	CDR3aa	CDR3nt
TRBJ2-7	TRBV4-1	TRBD1	many	CASSQRQGRSDEQYF	TGCGCCAGCAGCCAAAGACAGGGAAGAAGCGACGAGCAGTACTTC
TRBJ2-1	TRBV4-1	TRBD2	few	CASSQDRRGGLMDEQFF	TGCGCCAGCAGCCAAGATCGGCGGGGGGGATTGATGGATGAGCAGTTCTTC
TRBJ1-2	TRBV7-2	NA	many	CASSHYLRADNYGYTF	TGTGCCAGCAGCCACTACCTTAGGGCGGATAACTATGGCTACACCTTC
TRBJ2-7	TRBV5-6	NA	NA	CASSLGQKHEQYF	TGTGCCAGCAGCTTGGGTCAGAAACACGAGCAGTACTTC
TRBJ1-1	TRBV7-2	NA	NA	CASSLRRATEAFF	TGTGCCAGCAGCCTCCGGCGGGCCACTGAAGCTTTCTTT
TRBJ2-7	TRBV7-2	NA	many	CASSLMGSSQYF	TGTGCCAGCAGCTTAATGGGATCATCGCAGTACTTC
TRBJ1-2	TRBV4-1	NA	NA	CASSPQVMGARGYTF	TGCGCCAGCAGCCCTCAGGTTATGGGGGCGCGAGGCTACACCTTC
TRBJ2-1	TRBV19	TRBD2	NA	CASSPTSGSRASYNEQFF	TGTGCCAGTAGTCCAACTAGCGGGAGCAGGGCCTCCTACAATGAGCAGTTCTTC
TRBJ2-7	TRBV5-1	NA	medium-sized	CASRGTGEGPYEQYF	TGCGCCAGCAGGGGCACAGGGGAGGGTCCCTACGAGCAGTACTTC
TRBJ1-4	TRBV2	NA	many	CASSQYRAQGRLATNEKLFF	TGTGCCAGCAGCCAATATAGAGCCCAGGGACGGTTGGCAACTAATGAAAAACTGTTTTTT
TRBJ2-3	TRBV7-2	TRBD2	many	CASSLADLAGGTDTQYF	TGTGCCAGCAGCTTAGCGGACTTGGCGGGGGGGACAGATACGCAGTATTTT
TRBJ2-2	TRBV9	NA	NA	CASSAGQDTGELFF	TGTGCCAGCAGCGCGGGACAAGACACCGGGGAGCTGTTTTTT
TRBJ1-6	TRBV2	NA	few	CASSESPPPIGSSPLHF	TGTGCCAGCAGTGAATCCCCCCCTCCGATTGGTAGTTCACCCCTCCACTTT
TRBJ1-1	TRBV9	NA	NA	CASSVFTDGTEAFF	TGTGCCAGCAGCGTATTCACGGACGGCACTGAAGCTTTCTTT
TRBJ2-1	TRBV6-2/TRBV6-3	TRBD1	NA	CASRPGQGGNEQFF	TGTGCCAGCAGACCGGGACAGGGGGGCAATGAGCAGTTCTTC
TRBJ2-7	TRBV20-1	NA	NA	CSARDVGTLYEQYF	TGCAGTGCTAGAGATGTAGGGACTCTTTACGAGCAGTACTTC
TRBJ2-3	TRBV28	TRBD2	NA	CASSLSTAGNQPQYF	TGTGCCAGCAGTCTGAGCACAGCGGGAAATCAGCCCCAGTATTTT
TRBJ2-7	TRBV6-1	NA	many	CASSSTTVYEQYF	TGTGCCAGCAGTTCCACGACAGTTTACGAGCAGTACTTC
TRBJ2-5	TRBV5-1	NA	many	CASSPGLDQETQYF	TGCGCCAGCAGCCCGGGGCTCGACCAAGAGACCCAGTACTTC
TRBJ2-3	TRBV6-2/TRBV6-3	TRBD2	once	CASRAQLADTQYF	TGTGCCAGCAGAGCCCAACTAGCGGATACGCAGTATTTT
TRBJ1-4	TRBV7-9	NA	many	CASSLDVRTTNEKLFF	TGTGCCAGCAGCTTAGACGTCAGGACAACTAATGAAAAACTGTTTTTT
TRBJ1-1	TRBV12-3/TRBV12-4	TRBD1	many	CASRPTGGGEWDTEAFF	TGTGCCAGCAGGCCGACAGGGGGCGGAGAGTGGGACACTGAAGCTTTCTTT
TRBJ2-6	TRBV7-9	NA	few	CASSLGVGSGANVLTF	TGTGCCAGCAGCTTAGGGGTCGGCTCTGGGGCCAACGTCCTGACTTTC
TRBJ2-2	TRBV6-9	NA	NA	CASSFTGTGELFF	TGTGCCAGCAGTTTTACAGGAACCGGGGAGCTGTTTTTT
TRBJ2-1	TRBV3-1	TRBD1	many	CASSQELGQGVNEQFF	TGTGCCAGCAGCCAAGAACTCGGACAGGGAGTCAATGAGCAGTTCTTC
TRBJ1-2	TRBV11-2	TRBD1	medium-sized	CASSRDRGNYGYTF	TGTGCCAGCAGCCGGGACAGAGGGAACTATGGCTACACCTTC
TRBJ2-1	TRBV25-1	TRBD1	NA	CASSKSGTGYNEQFF	TGTGCCAGCAGCAAATCCGGGACAGGCTACAATGAGCAGTTCTTC
TRBJ1-5	TRBV19	TRBD1	many	CASSLTPGQSNQPQHF	TGTGCCAGTAGCCTAACCCCGGGACAGAGCAATCAGCCCCAGCATTTT
TRBJ2-1	TRBV20-1	NA	many	CSATGRYSYNEQFF	TGCAGTGCTACGGGACGCTACTCCTACAATGAGCAGTTCTTC
TRBJ2-7	TRBV20-1	NA	medium-sized	CSAREETDYYEQYF	TGCAGTGCTAGAGAGGAGACAGACTACTACGAGCAGTACTTC
TRBJ2-6	TRBV2	NA	NA	CASSKPSGGRETKYF	TGTGCCAGCAGTAAACCGAGTGGGGGCAGGGAGACCAAGTACTTC
TRBJ1-6	TRBV4-1	TRBD1	NA	CASSQAGQGYGSPLHF	TGCGCCAGCAGCCAAGCCGGACAGGGGTACGGTTCACCCCTCCACTTT
TRBJ2-3	TRBV11-3	TRBD2	many	CASSRGTSGGTDTQYF	TGTGCCAGCAGCCGTGGGACTAGCGGGGGAACAGATACGCAGTATTTT
TRBJ2-7	TRBV4-1	NA	many	CASSQDGSSYEQYF	TGCGCCAGCAGCCAAGACGGGAGCTCCTACGAGCAGTACTTC
TRBJ1-1	TRBV6-9	NA	NA	CASSFAGAGDTEAFF	TGTGCCAGCAGTTTCGCGGGGGCAGGAGACACTGAAGCTTTCTTT
TRBJ1-2	TRBV6-1	NA	once	CASSPTRELPYGYTF	TGTGCCAGCAGTCCCACCAGGGAACTCCCCTATGGCTACACCTTC
TRBJ2-5	TRBV19	NA	NA	CASSPNIGRLSETQYF	TGTGCCAGTTCCCCCAATATAGGCAGACTCAGCGAGACCCAGTACTTC
TRBJ1-5	TRBV28	NA	many	CASSKGTLSQPQHF	TGTGCCAGCAGTAAGGGGACTCTTAGTCAGCCCCAGCATTTT
TRBJ2-3	TRBV11-1	NA	many	CASSLQGGADTQYF	TGTGCCAGCAGCCTTCAGGGAGGCGCAGATACGCAGTATTTT
TRBJ2-5	TRBV5-5	TRBD1	NA	CASSLGQGIETQYF	TGTGCCAGCAGCCTCGGACAGGGAATAGAGACCCAGTACTTC
TRBJ1-2	TRBV10-3	NA	many	CAITHSYGYTF	TGTGCCATCACCCATTCCTATGGCTACACCTTC
TRBJ2-7	TRBV24-1	NA	medium-sized	CATSDSFSYTYEQYF	TGTGCCACCAGTGATTCGTTCAGCTATACCTACGAGCAGTACTTC
TRBJ1-1	TRBV20-1	NA	NA	CSARDQGNTEAFF	TGCAGTGCTAGAGATCAGGGTAACACTGAAGCTTTCTTT
TRBJ1-2	TRBV20-1	TRBD1	medium-sized	CSAGAGTGNYGYTF	TGCAGTGCTGGGGCCGGGACAGGGAATTATGGCTACACCTTC
TRBJ1-6	TRBV7-3	NA	many	CASSLTGNNSPLHF	TGTGCCAGCAGCTTAACAGGGAATAATTCACCCCTCCACTTT
TRBJ1-5	TRBV12-5	NA	NA	CASGIGSNQPQHF	TGTGCTAGTGGGATTGGTAGCAATCAGCCCCAGCATTTT
TRBJ2-5	TRBV29-1	NA	few	CSVGDLRRETQYF	TGCAGCGTTGGGGACCTCCGTCGAGAGACCCAGTACTTC
TRBJ1-2	TRBV7-2	TRBD1	many	CASSLETGDVYGYTF	TGTGCCAGCAGTTTAGAAACAGGGGACGTTTATGGCTACACCTTC
TRBJ1-5	TRBV3-1	NA	NA	CASSQGYTGYSNQPQHF	TGTGCCAGCAGCCAAGGGTACACTGGGTATAGCAATCAGCCCCAGCATTTT
TRBJ1-5	TRBV2	TRBD1	many	CASSLDRDHQPQHF	TGTGCCAGCTCCCTGGACAGGGATCATCAGCCCCAGCATTTT
TRBJ1-2	TRBV20-1	NA	many	CSARVQRTYGYTF	TGCAGTGCTAGGGTCCAACGTACCTATGGCTACACCTTC